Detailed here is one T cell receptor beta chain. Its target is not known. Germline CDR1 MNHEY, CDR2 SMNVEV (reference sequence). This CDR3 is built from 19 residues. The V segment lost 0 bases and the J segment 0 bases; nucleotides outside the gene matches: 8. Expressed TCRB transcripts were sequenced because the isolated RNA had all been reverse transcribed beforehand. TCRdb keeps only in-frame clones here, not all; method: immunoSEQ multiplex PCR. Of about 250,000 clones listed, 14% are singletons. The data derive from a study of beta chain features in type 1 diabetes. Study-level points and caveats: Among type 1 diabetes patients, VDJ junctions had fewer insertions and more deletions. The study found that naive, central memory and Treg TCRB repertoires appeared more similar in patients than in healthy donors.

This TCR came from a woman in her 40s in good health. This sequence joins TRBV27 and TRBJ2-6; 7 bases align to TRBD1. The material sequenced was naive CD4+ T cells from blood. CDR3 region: CASSLSEGTASSGANVLTF. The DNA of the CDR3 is TGTGCCAGCAGTTTATCGGAAGGGACAGCTAGCTCTGGGGCCAACGTCCTGACTTTC.